A selection of T cell receptor beta chains follows, all from one sample in a study of T cells after yellow fever vaccination. TCRdb reprocessed the 5' RACE reads via MiXCR and lists one record per CDR3 protein. Here the sample spans under 500,000 distinct CDR3 sequences, 18% being singletons. The starting material was PBMCs, obtained before the yellow fever booster vaccination. The source of these receptors is a young man who received the YFV17D yellow fever vaccine. Both conserved end residues are part of each CDR3. The D gene is left open where the match is weak. Some rows mark clone size as missing; the rest say once, few, many or name a class of expanded clone.

CSAREGLAGADTQYF	TGCAGTGCTAGAGAGGGACTAGCGGGGGCAGATACGCAGTATTTT	TRBJ2-3	TRBD2	TRBV20-1	few
CASSLGGRSIGAQYF	TGCGCCAGCAGCTTGGGCGGGAGGTCCATCGGGGCCCAGTACTTC	TRBJ2-5	TRBD2	TRBV5-1	many
CASSPGQGANEQYF	TGCGCCAGCAGCCCGGGACAGGGGGCGAACGAGCAGTACTTC	TRBJ2-7	TRBD1	TRBV5-1	few
CASNPGGSEQFF	TGTGCCAGCAATCCCGGGGGGTCTGAGCAGTTCTTC	TRBJ2-1	TRBD2	TRBV12-3/TRBV12-4	few
CSASRASGARTDTQYF	TGCAGTGCTAGCCGGGCTAGCGGGGCCCGCACAGATACGCAGTATTTT	TRBJ2-3	TRBD2	TRBV20-1	-
CASSLLTGAVGGYTF	TGTGCCAGCAGCTTACTTACAGGGGCGGTTGGTGGCTACACCTTC	TRBJ1-2	TRBD1	TRBV11-2	-
CSVLPAGGATDTQYF	TGCAGCGTCCTTCCAGCGGGGGGCGCCACAGATACGCAGTATTTT	TRBJ2-3	TRBD2	TRBV29-1	few
CASPRDTRWYEQYF	TGTGCCAGCCCAAGGGACACGAGGTGGTACGAGCAGTACTTC	TRBJ2-7	-	TRBV6-4	-
CASSQADRANSPLHF	TGCGCCAGCAGCCAGGCCGACAGGGCAAATTCACCCCTCCACTTT	TRBJ1-6	TRBD1	TRBV4-3	many
CASSLPEYNEQFF	TGTGCCAGCAGCTTACCGGAGTACAATGAGCAGTTCTTC	TRBJ2-1	-	TRBV7-3	few
CASSSIDRATEAFF	TGCGCCAGCAGCTCCATCGACAGGGCCACTGAAGCTTTCTTT	TRBJ1-1	TRBD1	TRBV5-1	few
CATSDFQGEDEQFF	TGTGCCACCAGTGATTTCCAGGGGGAAGATGAGCAGTTCTTC	TRBJ2-1	TRBD1	TRBV24-1	-
CASSPRATGELFF	TGTGCCAGTAGTCCCCGGGCGACCGGGGAGCTGTTTTTT	TRBJ2-2	-	TRBV19	once
CASRSSSNQPQHF	TGTGCCAGCAGGTCAAGCAGCAATCAGCCCCAGCATTTT	TRBJ1-5	-	TRBV12-3/TRBV12-4	few
CASSPGGGGLNTEAFF	TGTGCCAGCAGCCCAGGGGGGGGAGGCCTGAACACTGAAGCTTTCTTT	TRBJ1-1	TRBD1	TRBV28	-
CATTTGTSGDGELFF	TGTGCCACCACCACCGGGACCAGCGGAGACGGGGAGCTGTTTTTT	TRBJ2-2	-	TRBV24-1	few
CSARRMNTEAFF	TGCAGTGCTAGGCGGATGAACACTGAAGCTTTCTTT	TRBJ1-1	-	TRBV20-1	many
CSGSLTGSGELFF	TGCAGCGGGTCCTTAACGGGGAGCGGGGAGCTGTTTTTT	TRBJ2-2	-	TRBV29-1	many
CASSLSPDIGGNGYTF	TGTGCCAGCAGCTTATCCCCGGACATCGGCGGAAATGGCTACACCTTC	TRBJ1-2	-	TRBV7-2	-
CSAPSYNSPLHF	TGCAGTGCACCGTCTTATAATTCACCCCTCCACTTT	TRBJ1-6	-	TRBV20-1	-
CATSRGGQGNTIYF	TGTGCCACCAGCAGAGGGGGACAAGGAAACACCATATATTTT	TRBJ1-3	-	TRBV15	-
CSAQPGRQHNQPQHF	TGCAGTGCTCAACCCGGGAGGCAGCACAATCAGCCCCAGCATTTT	TRBJ1-5	-	TRBV20-1	few
CSARGLGTGVDGYTF	TGCAGTGCTAGAGGGTTAGGGACAGGAGTCGATGGCTACACCTTC	TRBJ1-2	TRBD1	TRBV20-1	-